This paragraph covers one TCR beta chain sequence. The antigen this receptor binds is unknown. No base qualities exist here, and no much larger clone lies one base off it. Taken with the paper, the label for time point translates to: week 23, last vaccination. Every vaccine dose consisted of 300 ug of a 20-mer mutant IDH1 peptide in Montanide, administered subcutaneously together with topical imiquimod. The donors had newly diagnosed IDH1-mutant astrocytomas of WHO grade 3 or 4 that showed loss of nuclear ATRX. The samples were drawn from NOA16, a multicentre, single-arm, open-label phase I trial in Germany that tested a mutant IDH1 peptide vaccine in humans for the first time. Genomic DNA for TCRB sequencing was extracted from EDTA blood using the DNeasy Blood and Tissue Kit. The sample is drawn from a study of a mutant IDH1 vaccine in newly diagnosed glioma (dated by TCRdb to 2020 to 2023). In the study overall: Across visits V03 through V10, patients got a total of eight vaccinations, given in weeks 1, 3, 5, 7, 11, 15, 19 and 23. Of the roughly 30 treated patients, approximately 60% were male and about 40% were female, and a mean age of 40.4 years was recorded. Peripheral blood was drawn at six visits: V03 (baseline), V05, V07, V10, V12 and V13. Vaccination began 4-6 weeks after radiotherapy alone, or alongside temozolomide cycles in the chemotherapy-containing groups. Prior to enrollment, patients had been given standard therapy consisting of radiotherapy alone, temozolomide alone, or radiochemotherapy with temozolomide, with the combination given to most patients. For exploratory analyses, longitudinal TCRB deep sequencing was carried out in more than 20 treated patients wherever samples were available.

The CDR3 sequence holds 16 residues, the cysteine and phenylalanine included. CDR3 DNA is the only sequence kept; it has 48 bases, read in frame from the first base. Clipping removes 4 bases from V and 4 bases from J, with 10 as the unmatched junction base count. Taken from the germline V gene (reference sequence), the CDR1 and CDR2 loops are MNHEY and SMNVEV. Overall study outcomes, separate from this receptor: No apparent relationship was observed between pseudoprogression and alterations in the top peripheral T cell clonotypes detected by TCRB sequencing. Immune responses induced by the vaccine were seen in 93.3% of patients across multiple MHC alleles. PBMC samples for TCRB deep sequencing were selected based on availability. The authors noted that analyses of patient blood samples could not be reproduced because of sample limitations.

The method behind the library was the immunoSEQ multiplex PCR assay. Rearranged TCR beta chain sequences were amplified with the hsTCRB Kit following the manufacturer's protocol. An Illumina MiSeq was used to sequence the TCRB libraries. The authors' pipeline ran thus. The proprietary platform of the kit vendor was used for demultiplexing, trimming and gene mapping. The clones in this table, taken by TCRdb from immuneACCESS, are in-frame only. Not every clone is retained; where verified, under half of the shortfall comes from an unresolved V gene, and the cause of the rest is unknown. V and J calls and clone size follow that table, whereas D and trimming were derived from the DNA. The sample profile shows roughly 74,000 clones; 65% to 90% of them were found once. The ten most abundant clones make up about 2.2% of the sample.

The input for sequencing was PBMCs, taken from a glioma patient whose treatment included an IDH1 peptide vaccine. The rearrangement joined TRBV27 to TRBJ2-5, with 9 central nucleotides matching TRBD2. The TCR originated in a man aged 30-40 years with glioma. Some clones in this sample may be carry-over from other donors' samples. For the CDR3, the sequence is CASSYNIGTSRETQYF. The sequenced DNA is TGTGCCAGCAGTTATAACATCGGGACTAGCAGAGAGACCCAGTACTTC.